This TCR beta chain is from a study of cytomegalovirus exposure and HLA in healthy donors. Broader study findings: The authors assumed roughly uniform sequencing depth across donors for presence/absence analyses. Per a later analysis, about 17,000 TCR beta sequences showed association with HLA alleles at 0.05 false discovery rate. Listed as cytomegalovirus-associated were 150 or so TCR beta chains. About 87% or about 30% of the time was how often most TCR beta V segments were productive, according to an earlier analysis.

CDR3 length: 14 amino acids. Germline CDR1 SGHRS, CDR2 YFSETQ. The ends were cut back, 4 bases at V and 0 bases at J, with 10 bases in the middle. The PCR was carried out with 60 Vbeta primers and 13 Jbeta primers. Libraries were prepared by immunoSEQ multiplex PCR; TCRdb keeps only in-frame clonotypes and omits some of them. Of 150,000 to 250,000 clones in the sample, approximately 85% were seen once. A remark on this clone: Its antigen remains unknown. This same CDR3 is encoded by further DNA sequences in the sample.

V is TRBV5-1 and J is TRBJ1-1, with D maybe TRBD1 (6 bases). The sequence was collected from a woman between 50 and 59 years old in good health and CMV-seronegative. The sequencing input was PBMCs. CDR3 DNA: TGCGCCAGCAGCCCGGGACACTTGAACACTGAAGCTTTCTTT. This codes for CASSPGHLNTEAFF.